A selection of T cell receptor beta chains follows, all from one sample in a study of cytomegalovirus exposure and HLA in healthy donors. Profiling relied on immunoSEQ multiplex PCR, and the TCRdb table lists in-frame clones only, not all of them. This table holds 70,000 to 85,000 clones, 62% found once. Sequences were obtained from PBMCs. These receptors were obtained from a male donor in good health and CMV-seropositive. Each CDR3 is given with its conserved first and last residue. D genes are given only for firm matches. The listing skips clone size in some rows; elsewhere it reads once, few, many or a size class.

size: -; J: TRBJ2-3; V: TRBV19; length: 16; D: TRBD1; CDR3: CASSIGTGGIRDTQYF; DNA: TGTGCCAGTAGTATTGGGACAGGGGGCATCAGAGATACGCAGTATTTT
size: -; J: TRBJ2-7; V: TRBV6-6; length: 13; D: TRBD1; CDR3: CASRPGQGYEQYF; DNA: TGTGCCAGCAGACCGGGACAGGGGTACGAGCAGTACTTC
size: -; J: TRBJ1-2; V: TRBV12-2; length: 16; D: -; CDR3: CASRFSRTGRANGYTF; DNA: TGTGCAAGTCGCTTTTCCCGGACAGGGAGGGCAAATGGCTACACCTTC
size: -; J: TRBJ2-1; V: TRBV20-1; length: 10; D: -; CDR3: CSGPQGEQFF; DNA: TGCAGTGGTCCGCAGGGCGAGCAGTTCTTC
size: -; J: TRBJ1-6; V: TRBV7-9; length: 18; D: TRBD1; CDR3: CSSSDAWSRGRGNSPLHF; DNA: TGTTCCAGCAGCGACGCTTGGAGCAGGGGGCGAGGAAATTCACCCCTCCACTTT
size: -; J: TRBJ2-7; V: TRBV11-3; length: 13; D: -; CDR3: CASSLFRDYEQYF; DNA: TGTGCCAGCAGCTTATTCAGGGACTACGAGCAGTACTTC
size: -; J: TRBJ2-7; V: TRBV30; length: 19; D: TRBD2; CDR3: CAWSVPRTSGTILYYEQYF; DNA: TGTGCCTGGAGTGTTCCCCGGACTAGCGGGACTATCCTGTACTACGAGCAGTACTTC
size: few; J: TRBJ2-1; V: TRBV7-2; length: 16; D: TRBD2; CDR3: CASSFYPGLDHNEQFF; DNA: TGTGCCAGCAGCTTTTACCCGGGACTAGACCACAATGAGCAGTTCTTC
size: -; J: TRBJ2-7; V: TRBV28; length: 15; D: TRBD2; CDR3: CASKAGGPASYEQYF; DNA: TGTGCCAGCAAGGCGGGAGGGCCCGCCTCCTACGAGCAGTACTTC
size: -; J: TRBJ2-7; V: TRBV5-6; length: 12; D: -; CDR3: CASSSTGFEQYF; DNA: TGTGCCAGCAGCTCGACAGGTTTCGAGCAGTACTTC
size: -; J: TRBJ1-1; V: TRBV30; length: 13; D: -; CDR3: CAWLGRGNTEAFF; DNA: TGTGCCTGGTTGGGGAGGGGGAACACTGAAGCTTTCTTT
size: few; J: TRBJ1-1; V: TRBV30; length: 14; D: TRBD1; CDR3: CAFVRGRMNTEAFF; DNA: TGTGCCTTCGTCAGGGGGCGGATGAACACTGAAGCTTTCTTT
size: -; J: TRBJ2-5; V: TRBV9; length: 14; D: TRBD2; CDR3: CASNLAGNLETQYF; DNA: TGTGCCAGCAACTTAGCGGGGAATCTGGAGACCCAGTACTTC
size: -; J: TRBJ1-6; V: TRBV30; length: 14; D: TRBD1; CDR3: CAWTVDRANSPLHF; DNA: TGTGCCTGGACCGTGGACAGGGCGAATTCACCCCTCCACTTT
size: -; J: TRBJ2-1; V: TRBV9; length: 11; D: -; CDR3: CASGFAGEQFF; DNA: TGTGCCAGCGGGTTCGCAGGTGAGCAGTTCTTC
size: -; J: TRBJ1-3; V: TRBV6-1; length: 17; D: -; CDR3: CASSEAGLGGSGNTIYF; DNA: TGTGCCAGCAGTGAAGCAGGGTTGGGGGGCTCTGGAAACACCATATATTTT
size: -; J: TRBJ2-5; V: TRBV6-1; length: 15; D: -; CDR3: CASSEATGRPGTQYF; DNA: TGTGCCAGCAGTGAAGCCACAGGAAGGCCCGGGACCCAGTACTTC
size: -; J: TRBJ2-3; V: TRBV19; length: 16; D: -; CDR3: CASSIRRAADTDTQYF; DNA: TGTGCCAGTAGTATCCGACGAGCGGCTGACACAGATACGCAGTATTTT
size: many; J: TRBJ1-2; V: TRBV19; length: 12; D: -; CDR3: CASRQGSYGYTF; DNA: TGTGCCAGTAGACAGGGATCCTATGGCTACACCTTC